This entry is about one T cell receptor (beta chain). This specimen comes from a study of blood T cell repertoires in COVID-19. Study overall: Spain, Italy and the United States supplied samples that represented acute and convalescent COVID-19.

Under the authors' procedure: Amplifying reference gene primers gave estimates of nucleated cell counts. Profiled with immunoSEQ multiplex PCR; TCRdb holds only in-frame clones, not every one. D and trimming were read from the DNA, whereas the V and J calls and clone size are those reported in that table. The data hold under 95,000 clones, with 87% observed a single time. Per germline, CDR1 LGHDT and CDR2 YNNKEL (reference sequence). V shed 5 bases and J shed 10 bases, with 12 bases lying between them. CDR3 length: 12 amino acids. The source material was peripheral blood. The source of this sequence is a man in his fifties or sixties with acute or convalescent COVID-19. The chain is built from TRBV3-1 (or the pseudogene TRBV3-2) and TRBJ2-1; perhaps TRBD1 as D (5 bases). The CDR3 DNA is TGTGCCAGCAGCAACGGACATATGGAGCAGTTCTTC. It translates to CASSNGHMEQFF.